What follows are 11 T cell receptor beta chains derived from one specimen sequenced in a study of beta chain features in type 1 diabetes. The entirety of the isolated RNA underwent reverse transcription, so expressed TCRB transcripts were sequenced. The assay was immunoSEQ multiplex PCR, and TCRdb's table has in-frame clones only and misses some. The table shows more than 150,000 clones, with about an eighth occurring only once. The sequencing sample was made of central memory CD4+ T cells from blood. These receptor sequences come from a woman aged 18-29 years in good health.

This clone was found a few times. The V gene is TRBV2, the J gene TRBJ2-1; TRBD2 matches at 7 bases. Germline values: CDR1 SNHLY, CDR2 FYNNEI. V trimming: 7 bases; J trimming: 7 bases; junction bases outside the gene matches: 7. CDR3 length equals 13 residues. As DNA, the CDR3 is TGTGCCAGCAAAGGGACTACTAAAAATGAGCAGTTCTTC. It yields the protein CASKGTTKNEQFF.

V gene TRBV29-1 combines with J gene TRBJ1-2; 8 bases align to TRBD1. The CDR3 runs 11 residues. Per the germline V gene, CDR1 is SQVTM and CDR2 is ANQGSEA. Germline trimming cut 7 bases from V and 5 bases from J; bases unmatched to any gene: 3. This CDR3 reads CSADRGYGYTF. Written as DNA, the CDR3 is TGCAGCGCAGACAGGGGTTATGGCTACACCTTC.

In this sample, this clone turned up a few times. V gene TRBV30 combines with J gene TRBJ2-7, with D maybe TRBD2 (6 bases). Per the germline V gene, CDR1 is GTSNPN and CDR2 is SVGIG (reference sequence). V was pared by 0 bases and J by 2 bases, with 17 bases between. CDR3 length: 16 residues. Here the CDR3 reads CAWSVSRLAETYEQYF. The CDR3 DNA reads TGTGCCTGGAGTGTATCCCGGTTAGCGGAAACCTACGAGCAGTACTTC.

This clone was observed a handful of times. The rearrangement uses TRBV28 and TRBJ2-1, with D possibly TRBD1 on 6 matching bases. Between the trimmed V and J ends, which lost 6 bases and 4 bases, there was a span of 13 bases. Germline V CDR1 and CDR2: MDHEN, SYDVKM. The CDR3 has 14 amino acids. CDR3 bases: TGTGCCAGCAGCCGCGGAGACAGGTACAATGAGCAGTTCTTC. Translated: CASSRGDRYNEQFF.

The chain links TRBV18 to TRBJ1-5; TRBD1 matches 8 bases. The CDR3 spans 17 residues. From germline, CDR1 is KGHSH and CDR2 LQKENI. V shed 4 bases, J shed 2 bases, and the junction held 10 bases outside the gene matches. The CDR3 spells CASSRAGGEGGNQPQHF. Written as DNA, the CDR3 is TGTGCCAGCTCACGGGCAGGGGGCGAGGGGGGCAATCAGCCCCAGCATTTT.

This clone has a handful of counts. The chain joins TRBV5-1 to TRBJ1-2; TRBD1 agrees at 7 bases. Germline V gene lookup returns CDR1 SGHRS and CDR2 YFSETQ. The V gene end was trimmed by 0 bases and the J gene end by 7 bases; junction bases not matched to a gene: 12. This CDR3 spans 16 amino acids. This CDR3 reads CASSLASLRQGGGYTF. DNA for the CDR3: TGCGCCAGCAGCTTGGCCTCCTTGCGACAGGGAGGTGGCTACACCTTC. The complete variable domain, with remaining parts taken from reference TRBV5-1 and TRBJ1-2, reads KAGVTQTPRYLIKTRGQQVTLSCSPISGHRSVSWYQQTPGQGLQFLFEYFSETQRNKGNFPGRFSGRQFSNSRSEMNVSTLELGDSALYLCASSLASLRQGGGYTFGSGTRLTVV.

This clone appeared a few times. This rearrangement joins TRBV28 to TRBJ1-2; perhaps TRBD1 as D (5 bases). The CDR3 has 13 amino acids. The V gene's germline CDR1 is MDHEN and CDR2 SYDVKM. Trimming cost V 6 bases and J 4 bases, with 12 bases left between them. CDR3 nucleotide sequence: TGTGCCAGCAGCGCGGAGGGGCCCTATGGCTACACCTTC. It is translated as CASSAEGPYGYTF.

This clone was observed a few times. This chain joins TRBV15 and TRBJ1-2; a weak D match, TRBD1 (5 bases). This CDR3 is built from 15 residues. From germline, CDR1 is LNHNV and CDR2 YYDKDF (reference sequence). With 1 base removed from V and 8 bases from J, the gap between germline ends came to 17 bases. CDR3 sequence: CATSRALSGTRGYTF. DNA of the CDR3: TGTGCCACCAGCAGAGCTCTGTCAGGGACTCGGGGCTACACCTTC.

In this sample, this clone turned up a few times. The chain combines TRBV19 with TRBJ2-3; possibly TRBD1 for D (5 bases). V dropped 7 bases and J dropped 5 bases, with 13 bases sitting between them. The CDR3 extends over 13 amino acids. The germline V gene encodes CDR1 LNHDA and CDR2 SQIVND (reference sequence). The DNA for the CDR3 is TGTGCCAGTACCTCAGGGTATGGAGATACGCAGTATTTT. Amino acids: CASTSGYGDTQYF.

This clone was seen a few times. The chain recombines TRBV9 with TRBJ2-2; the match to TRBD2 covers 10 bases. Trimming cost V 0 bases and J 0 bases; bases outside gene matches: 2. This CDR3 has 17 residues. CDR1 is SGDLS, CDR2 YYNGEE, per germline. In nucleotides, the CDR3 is TGTGCCAGCAGCGTAGGGCTAGCGGGGGCGAACACCGGGGAGCTGTTTTTT. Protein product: CASSVGLAGANTGELFF. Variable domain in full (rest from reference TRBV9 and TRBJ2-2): DSGVTQTPKHLITATGQRVTLRCSPRSGDLSVYWYQQSLDQGLQFLIQYYNGEERAKGNILERFSAQQFPDLHSELNLSSLELGDSALYFCASSVGLAGANTGELFFGEGSRLTVL.

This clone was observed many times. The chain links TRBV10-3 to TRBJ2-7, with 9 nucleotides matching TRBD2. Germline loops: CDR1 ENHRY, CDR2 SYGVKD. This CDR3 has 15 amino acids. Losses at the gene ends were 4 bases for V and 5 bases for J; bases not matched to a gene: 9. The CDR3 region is CAISGVASGTDEQYF. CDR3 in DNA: TGTGCCATCAGTGGGGTGGCTAGCGGGACCGACGAGCAGTACTTC.